These T cell receptor beta chains were read from a single sample in a study of blood T cell repertoires in COVID-19. Generated by immunoSEQ multiplex PCR, the TCRdb table keeps only in-frame clones and is missing some. The sample shows 150,000 or so clones, 82% of them seen only once. Sample: peripheral blood. The receptors originated from a woman in her seventies with acute or convalescent COVID-19. The CDR3 runs from the conserved cysteine through the conserved F or W. D genes are given only for firm matches. The size field is filled for only some rows; it gives once, few, many or a size class.

j_gene	d_gene	v_gene	abundance	CDR3aa	CDR3nt
TRBJ2-1	-	TRBV11-2	-	CASSLDSTAYNEQFF	TGTGCCAGCAGCTTAGATTCAACAGCTTACAATGAGCAGTTCTTC
TRBJ2-1	TRBD2	TRBV28	few	CASSPVAGTTYNEQFF	TGTGCCAGCAGTCCGGTAGCGGGTACTACGTACAATGAGCAGTTCTTC
TRBJ1-2	TRBD1	TRBV28	-	CASSGRGNGYGYTF	TGTGCCAGCAGTGGCAGGGGGAACGGCTATGGCTACACCTTC
TRBJ2-3	-	TRBV21-1	few	CASSSRRTGGKMTDTQYF	TGTGCCAGCAGCTCTCGGAGAACAGGGGGCAAGATGACAGATACGCAGTATTTT
TRBJ2-4	-	TRBV28	-	CASSLTKNIQYF	TGTGCCAGCAGTCTTACCAAAAACATTCAGTACTTC
TRBJ2-5	TRBD2	TRBV7-2	-	CASSWTSGRAGQETQYF	TGTGCCAGCAGCTGGACTAGCGGGAGGGCGGGCCAAGAGACCCAGTACTTC
TRBJ2-3	TRBD1	TRBV5-4	-	CASSPGQGGKDTQYF	TGTGCCAGCAGCCCGGGACAGGGAGGCAAAGATACGCAGTATTTT
TRBJ1-2	TRBD1	TRBV6-4	-	CASITMDRGARSYGYTF	TGTGCCAGCATAACCATGGACAGGGGCGCCCGAAGCTATGGCTACACCTTC
TRBJ1-1	TRBD1	TRBV15	-	CATSRESTGYTEAFF	TGTGCCACCAGCAGAGAGTCGACAGGGTACACTGAAGCTTTCTTT
TRBJ2-1	TRBD2	TRBV4-3	-	CASSQEGKRGRLPYNEQFF	TGCGCCAGCAGCCAAGAGGGTAAGCGGGGCCGACTCCCCTACAATGAGCAGTTCTTC
TRBJ1-1	-	TRBV24-1	-	CATSDPRASGDTEAFF	TGTGCCACCAGTGATCCGAGGGCCAGTGGGGACACTGAAGCTTTCTTT
TRBJ1-1	-	TRBV12-3/TRBV12-4	-	CASSSAGTEAFF	TGTGCCAGCAGTTCCGCCGGGACTGAAGCTTTCTTT
TRBJ1-1	-	TRBV28	-	CASTTTPGPRGYMNTEAFF	TGTGCCAGCACCACTACTCCGGGGCCCCGGGGGTACATGAACACTGAAGCTTTCTTT
TRBJ1-2	-	TRBV30	-	CAWSPTEYGYTF	TGTGCCTGGAGTCCTACAGAGTATGGCTACACCTTC
TRBJ2-7	-	TRBV7-7	-	CASSLERGGSYEQYF	TGTGCTAGCAGCTTAGAAAGGGGCGGCTCCTACGAGCAGTACTTC
TRBJ1-1	-	TRBV5-8	-	CASSLDRNTEAFF	TGTGCCAGCAGCTTAGACAGGAACACTGAAGCTTTCTTT
TRBJ1-5	-	TRBV4-3	-	CASSQERFQPQHF	TGCGCCAGCAGCCAAGAGCGGTTTCAGCCCCAGCATTTT
TRBJ1-5	-	TRBV30	-	CAWSVRGGNQPQHF	TGTGCCTGGAGTGTCAGGGGAGGGAATCAGCCCCAGCATTTT
TRBJ1-1	-	TRBV2	-	CASREGNTEAFF	TGTGCCAGCAGAGAGGGGAACACTGAAGCTTTCTTT
TRBJ2-1	-	TRBV19	-	CASTGEYEQFF	TGTGCCAGTACCGGGGAGTATGAGCAGTTCTTC
TRBJ2-2	-	TRBV19	-	CARGAGPNRVGNTGELFF	TGTGCCAGGGGCGCGGGTCCTAACAGGGTAGGAAACACCGGGGAGCTGTTTTTT
TRBJ2-4	-	TRBV6-2/TRBV6-3	-	CASSRGPKNIQYF	TGTGCCAGCAGCCGGGGCCCCAAAAACATTCAGTACTTC
TRBJ1-2	-	TRBV19	few	CASSITSGSYGYTF	TGTGCCAGTAGTATAACTTCAGGGTCCTATGGCTACACCTTC
TRBJ1-5	-	TRBV7-9	few	CASSRTGQGQPQHF	TGTGCCAGCAGCCGAACAGGGCAAGGTCAGCCCCAGCATTTT
TRBJ2-7	-	TRBV24-1	-	CATSDHNEQYF	TGTGCCACCAGTGATCACAACGAGCAGTACTTC
TRBJ1-1	-	TRBV28	few	CASSFPSGGLSLEAFF	TGTGCCAGCAGTTTCCCCTCGGGGGGCCTTTCTCTTGAAGCTTTCTTT
TRBJ2-4	TRBD1	TRBV5-1	-	CASSFLLGRGPNGHIQYF	TGCGCCAGCAGCTTTTTGCTCGGCAGGGGGCCCAATGGGCACATTCAGTACTTC
TRBJ2-5	TRBD1	TRBV5-1	few	CASSWTGNRETQYF	TGCGCCAGCAGCTGGACAGGGAATCGAGAGACCCAGTACTTC
TRBJ1-1	-	TRBV2	-	CASSVILNTEAFF	TGTGCCAGCAGTGTAATTCTGAACACTGAAGCTTTCTTT
TRBJ1-1	-	TRBV4-1	-	CASSIPDFTEAFF	TGCGCCAGCAGTATTCCAGATTTCACTGAAGCTTTCTTT
TRBJ2-1	TRBD2	TRBV5-1	-	CASSISTSGGAVDEQFF	TGCGCCAGCAGCATCTCAACGAGCGGGGGGGCAGTGGATGAGCAGTTCTTC
TRBJ1-5	-	TRBV30	-	CAWSGPGGNQPQHF	TGTGCCTGGAGTGGACCCGGGGGTAATCAGCCCCAGCATTTT
TRBJ1-2	-	TRBV5-4	few	CASSLDRVYGYTF	TGTGCCAGCAGCTTGGACAGGGTTTATGGCTACACCTTC
TRBJ1-2	TRBD1	TRBV11-2	-	CASSSRGQASYGYTF	TGTGCCAGCAGCTCCCGAGGACAGGCGTCCTATGGCTACACCTTC
TRBJ2-5	-	TRBV7-9	-	CASSPGRRGQETQYF	TGTGCCAGCAGCCCCGGGCGCAGGGGCCAAGAGACCCAGTACTTC
TRBJ2-5	TRBD2	TRBV11-2	-	CASSLDGGVQETQYF	TGTGCCAGCAGCTTAGACGGGGGGGTACAAGAGACCCAGTACTTC
TRBJ1-1	-	TRBV7-9	-	CASSLSGHLNTEAFF	TGTGCCAGCAGCTTATCGGGACACTTGAACACTGAAGCTTTCTTT
TRBJ2-7	-	TRBV28	-	CASNNLASGYEQYF	TGTGCCAGCAACAACCTAGCGTCGGGTTACGAGCAGTACTTC
TRBJ2-2	TRBD1	TRBV19	-	CASSMGTAKNTGELFF	TGTGCCAGTAGTATGGGGACAGCTAAGAACACCGGGGAGCTGTTTTTT
TRBJ1-3	-	TRBV7-2	few	CASSPQAGFSGNTIYF	TGTGCCAGCAGCCCTCAGGCGGGCTTCTCTGGAAACACCATATATTTT
TRBJ2-7	TRBD1	TRBV6-5	-	CASSYSRTGDSYEQYF	TGTGCCAGCAGTTACTCGAGGACAGGGGATTCCTACGAGCAGTACTTC
TRBJ1-6	TRBD1	TRBV7-9	-	CASSLSFTGENNSPLHF	TGTGCCAGCAGCTTATCTTTCACAGGGGAAAATAATTCACCCCTCCACTTT
TRBJ1-5	-	TRBV29-1	-	CSVEQGSNQPQHF	TGCAGCGTTGAGCAGGGGAGCAATCAGCCCCAGCATTTT
TRBJ1-2	-	TRBV7-9	once	CASSKTDRNYGYTF	TGTGCCAGCAGCAAGACAGACCGAAACTATGGCTACACCTTC
TRBJ2-3	TRBD2	TRBV27	-	CASSGTSGRRADTQYF	TGTGCCAGCAGCGGGACTAGCGGGAGGAGGGCAGATACGCAGTATTTT
TRBJ2-2	-	TRBV2	-	CASSASTGPGELFF	TGTGCCAGCAGTGCTTCGACAGGTCCAGGGGAGCTGTTTTTT
TRBJ1-5	-	TRBV19	-	CASSIGQHSNQPQHF	TGTGCCAGTAGTATCGGACAGCATAGCAATCAGCCCCAGCATTTT
TRBJ2-2	TRBD2	TRBV3-1/TRBV3-2	-	CASSQGATSGGPRMFF	TGTGCCAGCAGCCAAGGAGCTACTAGCGGGGGGCCAAGGATGTTTTTT